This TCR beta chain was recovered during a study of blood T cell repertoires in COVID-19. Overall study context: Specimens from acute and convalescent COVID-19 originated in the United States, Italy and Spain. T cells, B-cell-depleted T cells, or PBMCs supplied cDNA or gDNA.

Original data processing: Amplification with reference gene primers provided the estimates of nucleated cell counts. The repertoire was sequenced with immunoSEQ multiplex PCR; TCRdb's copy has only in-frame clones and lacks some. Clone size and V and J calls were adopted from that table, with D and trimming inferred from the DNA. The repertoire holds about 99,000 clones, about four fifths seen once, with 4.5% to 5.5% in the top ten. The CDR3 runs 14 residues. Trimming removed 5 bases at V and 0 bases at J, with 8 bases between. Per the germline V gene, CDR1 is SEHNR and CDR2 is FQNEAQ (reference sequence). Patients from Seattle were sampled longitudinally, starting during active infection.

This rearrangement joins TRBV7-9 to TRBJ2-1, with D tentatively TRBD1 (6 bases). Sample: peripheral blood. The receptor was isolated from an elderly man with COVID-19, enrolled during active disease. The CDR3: CASSQGSSYNEQFF. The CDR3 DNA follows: TGTGCCAGCAGCCAGGGGTCCTCCTACAATGAGCAGTTCTTC.